The entry below gives a single T cell receptor (beta chain) sequence along with its context. This clone was picked up a small number of times. There is no known antigen for this receptor. One base away there is no much larger clone; base qualities are not given. The sample is drawn from a study of cytomegalovirus exposure and HLA in healthy donors listed by TCRdb under 2017. With respect to the entire study: An earlier analysis of approximately 590 of the donors reported 250 to 300 Gb of sequence data and 100 million to 140 million unique TCR beta sequences from 150 million to 200 million T cells. Roughly 300 gigabases of sequencing data and around 80 million unique TCR sequences made up an early release that covered approximately 700 HLA-typed donors. Of the roughly 400 genotyped donors, 75% to 85% were placed in the genetic ancestry cluster associated with self-reported Caucasian donors. The aim of the study was to test whether cataloging public T cell receptors could identify signatures of past pathogen exposure. The study used immunosequencing to profile the T cell repertoires of several hundred subjects and linked those repertoires to cytomegalovirus serostatus. Along with the approximately 650-subject first cohort, a separate validation cohort of about 110 different subjects was used. The study combined high-throughput TCR immunosequencing, statistical association of individual TCRs with disease status, and machine learning to predict cytomegalovirus infection status. To study patterns of TCR occurrence, a later analysis re-analyzed previously published TCR beta repertoires from 600 to 750 donors and added high-resolution HLA genotyping. Rather than using new phenotypic data, the later analysis identified candidate immune exposures from TCR beta sequences and from how often those sequences occurred across donors. An earlier analysis of around 540 of the donors applied high-throughput TCR beta sequencing to assess whether each TCR beta V gene segment acted as functional or pseudogenic. Donor age, sex, ethnicity and CMV serostatus were compiled alongside the repertoire data. A later genetic analysis used genome-wide SNP genotypes for about 65% of the 666 donors, treating that subset as a discovery cohort. Every discovery cohort repertoire had been produced on one sequencing platform. Both class I and class II loci were covered by HLA typing, at four-digit resolution. The number of donors typed differed by locus, with about 629-640 for A, B, C, DRB1 and DQB1, more than 500 for DQA1, under 610 for DPA1, and 472 for DPB1. About five DR-DQ haplotypes were treated as single units for association and clustering because of strong linkage in the cohort. Among some 410 genotyped donors of the cohort, an average of about 220,000 unique TCR beta nucleotide sequences was sequenced per donor, of which 15% to 20% were non-productive. Overall results and qualifications from the work: The study listed 164 TCR beta chains as associated with cytomegalovirus. Only TCR beta chains were sequenced in this cohort, and the absence of alpha or paired-chain data limited detectable features. In vitro tests confirmed that a few of the cytomegalovirus-associated TCR beta chains recognize cytomegalovirus antigens. Because HLA typing was missing for some donors at each locus, association tests included only the typed subset. When HLA alleles, especially DR and DQ, strongly co-occurred, attributing TCR associations to individual alleles was difficult. In a later analysis, the rate of TCR association differed among HLA loci, with DRB1 alleles having the most associated TCRs and HLA-C alleles having the fewest. Some IMGT-functional V segments, including TRBV6-2 and TRBV6-3, could not be distinguished by the 87-base-pair reads and were therefore excluded. A later analysis reported that several top co-occurrence clusters appeared linked to parvovirus B19, influenza, CMV and Epstein-Barr virus. V-gene and J-gene trimming of TCR beta chains was associated with a missense DCLRE1C variant in a later genetic analysis, and the association was replicated in an independent cohort. A further reported finding was that TCR beta sequences accurately predicted the HLA-A and HLA-B alleles for most subjects in the first cohort. Compared with equally common non-associated chains, HLA-associated TCR beta chains in a later analysis were more clonally expanded and had lower generation probabilities. The classifier was reported to diagnose cytomegalovirus status with high specificity and sensitivity in both the original cohort and the validation cohort. According to a later analysis, most CMV-associated TCR beta chains appeared to be HLA-restricted, and the HLA associations seemed to be driven largely by CMV exposure. Immune exposure information for the cohort was limited to CMV serostatus. Broadly in line with IMGT annotations, most TCR beta V segments showed up in productive rearrangements about 87% or about 30% of the time in an earlier analysis of around 550 of the donors. The earlier analysis of a few hundred of the donors excluded approximately 17 rarely observed V segments, including chromosome 9 orphons, because counts were too low. A later genetic analysis reported fewer N-insertions in productive TCRs among donors in an Asian-associated ancestry cluster than the roughly 640-donor mean. Presence/absence analyses assumed roughly uniform sequencing depth across donors, an assumption that may not hold. Linkage disequilibrium might explain the correlated functional status among segregating V segments, but an unknown experimental factor could not be excluded. While some public TCRs were present in many individuals, most TCR sequences turned up only very rarely across donors. A group of highly shared sequence variants was considered likely to be a technical artifact of the sequencing pipeline. The authors suggested that the approach could potentially be extended to other disease states and immunological phenotypes. At a false discovery rate of 0.05, a later analysis linked some 17,000 TCR beta sequences to specific HLA alleles.

Including cysteine and phenylalanine, the CDR3 has 13 amino acids. Only the CDR3 DNA is retained, 39 bases long and in frame from the first base. The V and J ends are trimmed by 8 bases and 4 bases, leaving 14 bases between them. CDR1 and CDR2, looked up from the germline V gene (reference sequence), are SEHNR and FQNEAQ. The cohort comprised approximately 700 healthy bone marrow donors. All cohort members were sampled while nominally healthy, although unrecorded immune exposures were likely present. The donor tested CMV seronegative, placing the donor among the 350 to 400 seronegative members of the cohort. A peripheral blood sample was provided by each donor, and peripheral blood mononuclear cells were used for TCR beta sequencing. The Qiagen DNeasy Blood Extraction Kit was used to extract genomic DNA from the blood cell samples. Library generation was performed with the immunoSEQ multiplex PCR assay. For the multiplex PCR, a mixture combining 60 forward primers for TCR Vbeta segments and 13 reverse primers for TCR Jbeta segments was used. Amplification of the CDR3 region of rearranged TCR beta genes was performed with a multiplex PCR assay on genomic DNA. On the Illumina HiSeq System, the amplified TCR beta libraries were sequenced as 87-base-pair reads. The published analysis was carried out like this. A later analysis counted approximately 74 million unique TCR beta chains across the 550 to 750 repertoires, and 10 million to 11 million of these chains were shared by at least two donors. Raw reads were error-corrected and collapsed into unique sequences by a nearest-neighbor algorithm in which closely related sequences were merged to remove PCR and sequencing errors. To assign V, D and J gene segments, CDR3 sequences were aligned to IMGT reference sequences. For a sequence to be retained, a match of at least six nucleotides was required to both a V gene segment and a J gene segment. Rearrangements were classified as productive when the CDR3 lacked stop codons and remained in frame with V and J, and all other rearrangements were classified as non-productive. Following IMGT convention, CDR3 was defined as the stretch from the second conserved V-encoded cysteine up to the conserved J-encoded phenylalanine. In an earlier analysis of more than 550 of the donors, sequences lacking an unambiguous match to a single V gene segment were excluded. In an earlier analysis of several hundred of the donors, V segments were called functional above 56.7% productive rearrangements and were called segregating when the between-donor standard deviation exceeded 5%. A statistical classification framework was built for diagnosing cytomegalovirus status from the catalog of TCR beta chain sequences. In a later analysis, TCR nucleotide sequences were compared against IMGT/GENE-DB human TR gene sequences so that V and J genes could be assigned. Using the TCRdist pipeline, a later analysis assigned CDR3 sequences along with most-parsimonious VDJ recombination scenarios. A later analysis defined each TCR beta chain by its CDR3 amino acid sequence plus V-gene family, and excluded reads lacking a unique V-gene family. To address suspected cross-contamination and a sequencing artifact, a later analysis removed approximately 590 highly shared, low-generation-probability nucleotide sequences. For each public chain, a later analysis derived a clonal expansion index from normalized ranks of inferred template counts within each repertoire. In a later analysis, generation probabilities were computed using a VDJ recombination model fitted to out-of-frame rearrangements, and the results were checked against IGoR. Hypergeometric tests were used in a later analysis to score TCR-TCR, TCR-HLA and TCR-CMV co-occurrence, with a repertoire-size bias correction applied to the TCR pairs. False discovery rates were estimated in a later analysis by permuting HLA or CMV assignments 20 times. A later analysis grouped co-occurring TCRs with DBSCAN, adding TCRdist sequence similarity when clustering within HLA-allele-positive subsets. Co-occurrence clustering excluded repertoires with fewer than 30,000 or more than 120,000 public chains, plus five with anomalous nucleotide sharing. TCRdb retrieved this table from immuneACCESS and kept in-frame rearrangements only. Not all clones are present; in checked studies, unresolved V genes account for under half, and no reason is known for the remainder. V and J calls and clone size are those listed in that table; D and trimming were worked out from the DNA. The sample table holds about 150,000 clones, of which around 78% were seen once. The biggest ten clones account for 1.5% to 2% of the sample.

Sample: PBMCs. This TCR derives from a woman in her late teens or twenties in good health and CMV-seronegative. This chain joins TRBV7-9 to TRBJ1-2; tentative D gene TRBD1, with 5 bases matching. The CDR3 protein sequence reads: CASGKGKSYGYTF. The base sequence is TGTGCCAGCGGGAAGGGGAAGTCCTATGGCTACACCTTC.